This T cell receptor (beta chain) was observed in a study of vaccination and CD4 T cells after COVID-19. Turning to the study itself: Post-COVID samples had a sampling time that fell a median approximately 97 days after diagnosis (range 35 to 161). Overlapping peptides of the spike proteins of SARS-CoV-2, HCoV-NL63, HCoV-OC43 and HCoV-229E were used for cell stimulation.

Notes on the study in general: Relatively few convalescent patients and no early post-infection timepoints were analyzed.

The CDR3 totals 13 residues. Germline values: CDR1 DFQATT, CDR2 SNEGSKA (reference sequence). V dropped 5 bases and J dropped 0 bases, with 8 bases sitting between them. Scientists ran DNA taken from cultured CD4+ T cells through the Oncomine TCR Beta short-read assay for sequencing. TCRdb called the PCR reads again in MiXCR, with one record for every CDR3 protein. The table records fewer than 15,000 distinct CDR3 sequences, roughly three fifths of them present only once. Remarks on this clonotype: Its antigen is as yet unknown.

The treatment here: roughly 10-day PBMC culture with coronavirus spike peptide pools or control peptides (ViraFEST assay). Material: CD4+ T cells from blood, cultured in vitro. The rearrangement uses TRBV20-1 and TRBJ1-5; D not certain. The TCR sequence derives from a human donor who had recovered from COVID-19. Here the CDR3 reads CSASTGSNQPQHF. The CDR3 DNA reads TGCAGTGCTTCGACGGGTAGCAATCAGCCCCAGCATTTT.